These T cell receptor beta chains were read from a single sample in a study of cytomegalovirus exposure and HLA in healthy donors. Clones were sequenced by immunoSEQ multiplex PCR, and TCRdb holds only the in-frame ones, with some missing. The sample lists 100,000 to 150,000 clones; 85% to 95% were seen once. The sequenced material came from PBMCs. The receptors derive from a woman aged 18-30 years in good health and CMV-seronegative. Both conserved end residues are part of each CDR3. A D gene is named only where the DNA matches it firmly. A row's size may be missing; if present it is once, few, many or a size class.

J gene: TRBJ2-5; V gene: TRBV14; clone size: .; D gene: .; CDR3 DNA: TGTGCCAGCAGCCAAGGGGCAGGGCTGACCGAGACCCAGTACTTC; CDR3 protein: CASSQGAGLTETQYF
J gene: TRBJ2-3; V gene: TRBV7-3; clone size: .; D gene: .; CDR3 DNA: TGTGCCAGCAGCTTAATGTTCCGAGATACGCAGTATTTT; CDR3 protein: CASSLMFRDTQYF
J gene: TRBJ2-1; V gene: TRBV5-6; clone size: .; D gene: TRBD1; CDR3 DNA: TGTGCCAGCAGCTTTGCGGACAGGGGGCTTAATGAGCAGTTCTTC; CDR3 protein: CASSFADRGLNEQFF
J gene: TRBJ2-2; V gene: TRBV9; clone size: .; D gene: TRBD2; CDR3 DNA: TGTGCCAGCAGCGGTAGCGGGAGCTCGACGAACACCGGGGAGCTGTTTTTT; CDR3 protein: CASSGSGSSTNTGELFF
J gene: TRBJ1-1; V gene: TRBV5-1; clone size: .; D gene: .; CDR3 DNA: TGCGCCAGCAGCATGGACGGTGTGAACACTGAAGCTTTCTTT; CDR3 protein: CASSMDGVNTEAFF
J gene: TRBJ2-3; V gene: TRBV7-9; clone size: few; D gene: TRBD1; CDR3 DNA: TGTGCCAGCAGCTTCACACGACAGGGGGAAAAAGGGTATTTT; CDR3 protein: CASSFTRQGEKGYF
J gene: TRBJ2-5; V gene: TRBV18; clone size: .; D gene: .; CDR3 DNA: TGTGCCAGCTCACTAAAAGAGACCCAGTACTTC; CDR3 protein: CASSLKETQYF
J gene: TRBJ2-1; V gene: TRBV5-1; clone size: .; D gene: TRBD2; CDR3 DNA: TGCGCCAGCAGACGAGCGGGGGGCCGAAAAGCCTCCTACAATGAGCAGTTCTTC; CDR3 protein: CASRRAGGRKASYNEQFF
J gene: TRBJ1-2; V gene: TRBV6-1; clone size: .; D gene: .; CDR3 DNA: TGTGCCAGCAGTGAACCGTCCCAGGGATATGGCTACACCTTC; CDR3 protein: CASSEPSQGYGYTF
J gene: TRBJ2-5; V gene: TRBV9; clone size: .; D gene: .; CDR3 DNA: TGTGCCAGCAGCGTAGCCCGCGGCATTCAAGAGACCCAGTACTTC; CDR3 protein: CASSVARGIQETQYF
J gene: TRBJ2-4; V gene: TRBV7-2; clone size: .; D gene: .; CDR3 DNA: TGTGCCAGCAGCTTAGGATTTTATAGCGGAGGGAACATTCAGTACTTC; CDR3 protein: CASSLGFYSGGNIQYF
J gene: TRBJ2-2; V gene: TRBV6-1; clone size: .; D gene: TRBD1; CDR3 DNA: TGTGCCAGCAGTGAGCTAGCGGGACAGGGGGCGCCGGTTGCCGGGGAGCTGTTTTTT; CDR3 protein: CASSELAGQGAPVAGELFF
J gene: TRBJ2-1; V gene: TRBV27; clone size: .; D gene: .; CDR3 DNA: TGTGCCAGCTCTAGGGGGGGAGAGCAGTTCTTC; CDR3 protein: CASSRGGEQFF
J gene: TRBJ2-1; V gene: TRBV29-1; clone size: once; D gene: TRBD2; CDR3 DNA: TGCAGCGCCCGGCGGGCGGGAGGGAGCTCCTACAATGAGCAGTTCTTC; CDR3 protein: CSARRAGGSSYNEQFF
J gene: TRBJ2-3; V gene: TRBV28; clone size: .; D gene: .; CDR3 DNA: TGTGCCAGCAGCCCGACTAGAGTCACAGATACGCAGTATTTT; CDR3 protein: CASSPTRVTDTQYF
J gene: TRBJ2-1; V gene: TRBV2; clone size: once; D gene: TRBD2; CDR3 DNA: TGTGCCAGCAGCGGGAAAGGGCGGGAGTGGAGAGATGAGCAGTTCTTC; CDR3 protein: CASSGKGREWRDEQFF
J gene: TRBJ1-5; V gene: TRBV7-2; clone size: .; D gene: .; CDR3 DNA: TGTGCCAGCAGCTTAAAGGACACCGTCAATCAGCCCCAGCATTTT; CDR3 protein: CASSLKDTVNQPQHF
J gene: TRBJ2-1; V gene: TRBV30; clone size: .; D gene: .; CDR3 DNA: TGTGCCTGGATACAGAGTAGCGAGTACAATGAGCAGTTCTTC; CDR3 protein: CAWIQSSEYNEQFF
J gene: TRBJ1-5; V gene: TRBV28; clone size: .; D gene: .; CDR3 DNA: TGTGCCAGCAGCAGTCCAAATCAGCCCCAGCATTTT; CDR3 protein: CASSSPNQPQHF
J gene: TRBJ2-7; V gene: TRBV6-6; clone size: .; D gene: .; CDR3 DNA: TGTGCCAGCAGTTTCGGGACACCGAGCTCCTACGAGCAGTACTTC; CDR3 protein: CASSFGTPSSYEQYF
J gene: TRBJ1-1; V gene: TRBV2; clone size: .; D gene: TRBD1; CDR3 DNA: TGTGCCAGCAGTTACGACAGGGTGGTAAACACTGAAGCTTTCTTT; CDR3 protein: CASSYDRVVNTEAFF
J gene: TRBJ1-3; V gene: TRBV6-4; clone size: .; D gene: .; CDR3 DNA: TGTGCCAGCCTCCCGTCCTCTGGAAACACCATATATTTT; CDR3 protein: CASLPSSGNTIYF
J gene: TRBJ2-7; V gene: TRBV27; clone size: .; D gene: TRBD1; CDR3 DNA: TGTGCCAGCAGCTACGAGGGACAGCAATACTACGAGCAGTACTTC; CDR3 protein: CASSYEGQQYYEQYF
J gene: TRBJ2-3; V gene: TRBV5-1; clone size: .; D gene: .; CDR3 DNA: TGCGCCAGCAGCTACAAGACAGGAGCAGATACGCAGTATTTT; CDR3 protein: CASSYKTGADTQYF
J gene: TRBJ1-2; V gene: TRBV9; clone size: .; D gene: .; CDR3 DNA: TGTGCCAGCCAGGACAGTTCTAACTATGGCTACACCTTC; CDR3 protein: CASQDSSNYGYTF
J gene: TRBJ2-2; V gene: TRBV4-1; clone size: .; D gene: .; CDR3 DNA: TGCGCCAGCAGCCGTCCTGCACAGGGCACCGGGGAGCTGTTTTTT; CDR3 protein: CASSRPAQGTGELFF
J gene: TRBJ2-4; V gene: TRBV27; clone size: .; D gene: TRBD1; CDR3 DNA: TGTGCCAGCAGTTTTACAGGGGATAAAAACATTCAGTACTTC; CDR3 protein: CASSFTGDKNIQYF
J gene: TRBJ2-2; V gene: TRBV9; clone size: .; D gene: TRBD2; CDR3 DNA: TGTGCCAGCAGCGTAGGGAGGGGATGGACTAGCGGGGGAACCGGGGAGCTGTTTTTT; CDR3 protein: CASSVGRGWTSGGTGELFF
J gene: TRBJ1-2; V gene: TRBV7-3; clone size: .; D gene: .; CDR3 DNA: TGTGCCAGCAGCTCCCAATCTCGCAGTCCCGATGGCTACACCTTC; CDR3 protein: CASSSQSRSPDGYTF
J gene: TRBJ1-2; V gene: TRBV15; clone size: .; D gene: .; CDR3 DNA: TGTGCCACCAGCTCCCGGACAGCAACTAACTATGGCTACACCTTC; CDR3 protein: CATSSRTATNYGYTF
J gene: TRBJ2-1; V gene: TRBV5-4; clone size: once; D gene: TRBD2; CDR3 DNA: TGTGCCAGCAGCTTGTCTGTCCTAGCGGGTGACAATGAGCAGTTCTTC; CDR3 protein: CASSLSVLAGDNEQFF
J gene: TRBJ2-3; V gene: TRBV7-7; clone size: .; D gene: TRBD1; CDR3 DNA: TGTGCCAGCAGCCAGTACAGGGGGGACACGCAGTATTTT; CDR3 protein: CASSQYRGDTQYF
J gene: TRBJ2-7; V gene: TRBV4-2; clone size: .; D gene: TRBD2; CDR3 DNA: TGTGCCAGCAGCCAAGAGTTCCCCGGACTAGCGGGAGCCTACGAGCAGTACTTC; CDR3 protein: CASSQEFPGLAGAYEQYF
J gene: TRBJ2-7; V gene: TRBV11-2; clone size: .; D gene: .; CDR3 DNA: TGTGCCAGCAGCTTAGGACCAACTAGCGAGCAGTACTTC; CDR3 protein: CASSLGPTSEQYF
J gene: TRBJ1-2; V gene: TRBV5-1; clone size: .; D gene: TRBD1; CDR3 DNA: TGCGCCAGCAGCACAACAGGGGGCAGGTATGGCTACACCTTC; CDR3 protein: CASSTTGGRYGYTF
J gene: TRBJ2-7; V gene: TRBV30; clone size: .; D gene: .; CDR3 DNA: TGTGCCTGGAGAGGGGAATGGGCCAGCGAGCAGTACTTC; CDR3 protein: CAWRGEWASEQYF
J gene: TRBJ2-7; V gene: TRBV5-1; clone size: .; D gene: .; CDR3 DNA: TGCGCCAGCAGCCTGCCGGGAGTTACCTACGAGCAGTACTTC; CDR3 protein: CASSLPGVTYEQYF
J gene: TRBJ1-5; V gene: TRBV6-5; clone size: .; D gene: .; CDR3 DNA: TGTGCCAGCAGACCCGCCACTAATCAGCCCCAGCATTTT; CDR3 protein: CASRPATNQPQHF
J gene: TRBJ2-3; V gene: TRBV6-6; clone size: .; D gene: .; CDR3 DNA: TGTGCCAGCAGTTACTCGCAGGGCAGCACAGATACGCAGTATTTT; CDR3 protein: CASSYSQGSTDTQYF
J gene: TRBJ1-4; V gene: TRBV28; clone size: .; D gene: TRBD1; CDR3 DNA: TGTGCCAGCACCTTTCGACCCCTCAGGGGGGACAATGAAAAACTGTTTTTT; CDR3 protein: CASTFRPLRGDNEKLFF
J gene: TRBJ1-4; V gene: TRBV30; clone size: .; D gene: TRBD1; CDR3 DNA: TGTGCCTGGACTGGGACAGGGGGGCGTGAAAAACTGTTTTTT; CDR3 protein: CAWTGTGGREKLFF
J gene: TRBJ2-7; V gene: TRBV30; clone size: .; D gene: .; CDR3 DNA: TGTGCCTGGAGTGGATCGATAATGAGCTCCTACGAGCAGTACTTC; CDR3 protein: CAWSGSIMSSYEQYF
J gene: TRBJ2-1; V gene: TRBV7-8; clone size: .; D gene: TRBD2; CDR3 DNA: TGTGCCAGCAGCCCTCATCGACTAGCGGGAGGTTCCTACAATGAGCAGTTCTTC; CDR3 protein: CASSPHRLAGGSYNEQFF
J gene: TRBJ2-3; V gene: TRBV18; clone size: .; D gene: .; CDR3 DNA: TGTGCCAGCTCACCATCCTTAGAGGAAACGCAGTATTTT; CDR3 protein: CASSPSLEETQYF
J gene: TRBJ1-2; V gene: TRBV19; clone size: .; D gene: TRBD1; CDR3 DNA: TGTGCCAGTAGTGAAATAGGAGAGACAGGGAATTATGGCTACACCTTC; CDR3 protein: CASSEIGETGNYGYTF
J gene: TRBJ1-1; V gene: TRBV7-9; clone size: many; D gene: .; CDR3 DNA: TGTGCCAGCAGCTTAACAGGGTACGGGGCTTTCTTT; CDR3 protein: CASSLTGYGAFF
J gene: TRBJ2-7; V gene: TRBV18; clone size: .; D gene: TRBD2; CDR3 DNA: TGTGCCACCCAAGCGGGGGGGTCCTACGAGCAGTACTTC; CDR3 protein: CATQAGGSYEQYF
J gene: TRBJ2-1; V gene: TRBV6-5; clone size: .; D gene: .; CDR3 DNA: TGTGCCACCCGGCCGCTAGACAGGAATGAGCAGTTCTTC; CDR3 protein: CATRPLDRNEQFF
J gene: TRBJ2-1; V gene: TRBV7-3; clone size: .; D gene: TRBD2; CDR3 DNA: TGTGCCAGCAGCCGAACTAGCGGGGGATACAATGAGCAGTTCTTC; CDR3 protein: CASSRTSGGYNEQFF
J gene: TRBJ2-6; V gene: TRBV5-6; clone size: .; D gene: .; CDR3 DNA: TGTGCCAGCAGCTTGGAAGGGGAAGTCTCTGGGGCCAACGTCCTGACTTTC; CDR3 protein: CASSLEGEVSGANVLTF
J gene: TRBJ2-5; V gene: TRBV7-3; clone size: .; D gene: .; CDR3 DNA: TGTGCCAGCAGCTTAGGTTTAGTAGGGGCCTCCAGTCTTGGGACCCAGTACTTC; CDR3 protein: CASSLGLVGASSLGTQYF
J gene: TRBJ2-1; V gene: TRBV13; clone size: .; D gene: TRBD1; CDR3 DNA: TGTGCCAGCAGCTTAATGGGGCAGGGGGCAAACAATGAGCAGTTCTTC; CDR3 protein: CASSLMGQGANNEQFF
J gene: TRBJ1-2; V gene: TRBV6-5; clone size: .; D gene: .; CDR3 DNA: TGTGCCAGCAGTTATAATGTGGGGCGCTATGGCTACACCTTC; CDR3 protein: CASSYNVGRYGYTF
J gene: TRBJ2-7; V gene: TRBV10-3; clone size: .; D gene: TRBD2; CDR3 DNA: TGTGCCATCAGAGGACTAGCCCCTGTGGAGGAGCAGTACTTC; CDR3 protein: CAIRGLAPVEEQYF